These 30 T cell receptor beta chains were sequenced from one sample in a study of Ad26.COV2.S vaccination and SARS-CoV-2 variants. TCRdb's copy holds only in-frame clones and misses some; the assay was immunoSEQ multiplex PCR. The data show about 390,000 clones, 88% seen once. This sample's treatment: around 19 received Ad26.COV2.S at low or high dose, single or two shots; roughly five received placebo; per-sample allocation not given. Sampling was done on day 63 after the first vaccine or placebo injection. The sample in question was peripheral blood, obtained in a trial of Ad26.COV2.S vaccine versus placebo. The receptors were sampled from a person aged 18-65 years who received the Ad26.COV2.S COVID-19 vaccine or a placebo.

The CDR3: CSAGTESNQPQHF. The CDR3 DNA reads as TGCAGCGCCGGGACAGAAAGCAATCAGCCCCAGCATTTT. This rearrangement joins TRBV29-1 to TRBJ1-5; 7 positions match TRBD1. The length of the CDR3 is 13 residues. Germline V gives CDR1 SQVTM, CDR2 ANQGSEA. Trimming at V came to 7 bases and at J to 1 base, leaving 4 bases not matched to a gene. Complete variable domain (other parts from reference TRBV29-1 and TRBJ1-5): SAVISQKPSRDICQRGTSLTIQCQVDSQVTMMFWYRQQPGQSLTLIATANQGSEATYESGFVIDKFPISRPNLTFSTLTVSNMSPEDSSIYLCSAGTESNQPQHFGDGTRLSIL.

V gene TRBV11-2 combines with J gene TRBJ2-5, with D perhaps matching TRBD2 (5 bases). The V end was cut by 2 bases, the J end by 3 bases, with 13 bases between. The CDR3 contains 15 residues. The germline V gene encodes CDR1 SGHAT and CDR2 FQNNGV. The CDR3 DNA sequence: TGTGCCAGCAGCTTATATATTGACGGGAAAGAGACCCAGTACTTC. Translation gives CASSLYIDGKETQYF.

V and J are TRBV4-1 and TRBJ1-6; no clear D. The germline V and J ends were trimmed by 3 bases and 7 bases, with 13 bases remaining between them. The V gene's germline CDR1 is MGHRA and CDR2 YSYEKL. The CDR3 contains 15 residues. The CDR3 region is CASSHGSLWNSPLHF. CDR3 DNA sequence: TGCGCCAGCAGCCACGGGAGCCTTTGGAATTCACCCCTCCACTTT.

The V and J genes are TRBV18 and TRBJ2-7; 7 nucleotides agree with TRBD1. Trimming removed 5 bases from V and 2 bases from J; junction bases left unmatched: 12. The CDR3 is 16 residues long. The germline V gene has CDR1 KGHSH and CDR2 LQKENI. DNA for the CDR3: TGTGCCAGCTCATCGTCGATCGGGACAGTCACCTACGAGCAGTACTTC. Protein product: CASSSSIGTVTYEQYF.

Here the CDR3 reads CASSQDGGSDTEAFF. The CDR3 DNA is TGCGCCAGCAGCCAAGACGGGGGGTCGGACACTGAAGCTTTCTTT. V usage is TRBV4-3 and J usage is TRBJ1-1, with D perhaps TRBD1 (5 bases). The germline CDR1 and CDR2 sequences are LGHNA and YSLEER. V gave up 0 bases and J gave up 3 bases, with 11 bases separating them. This CDR3 has 15 residues.

V usage is TRBV19 and J usage is TRBJ1-1, with 7 bases identical to TRBD1. Trimming took 9 bases from V and 8 from J; bases not matched to a gene: 6. Germline CDR1 is LNHDA and CDR2 is SQIVND (reference sequence). The CDR3 spans 11 residues. The CDR3 spells CASRTGPEAFF. CDR3 DNA: TGTGCCAGCCGGACAGGACCGGAAGCTTTCTTT.

As to this clone: Additional DNA sequences in this sample encode the identical CDR3. CDR3 sequence: CASSQAANTEAFF. The DNA of the CDR3 is TGCGCCAGCAGCCAAGCAGCGAACACTGAAGCTTTCTTT. The V gene is TRBV4-1, the J gene TRBJ1-1; D not resolved. Germline V gives CDR1 MGHRA, CDR2 YSYEKL. This CDR3 is 13 amino acids long. Trimming stripped 1 base from V and 1 base from J, with 4 bases between.

The chain uses TRBV6-5 and TRBJ2-5; 11 bases agree with TRBD2. The J segment lost 5 bases and the V segment lost 4 bases, leaving 6 bases of the junction unmatched. Germline assignment: CDR1 MNHEY and CDR2 SVGAGI. The CDR3 spans 15 residues. As DNA, the CDR3 is TGTGCCAGCAGTTTCATAGCGGGGGGGCCCGAGACCCAGTACTTC. Translation: CASSFIAGGPETQYF.

The CDR3 protein is CASSGRGRQSYEQYF. CDR3 DNA: TGTGCCAGCAGTGGGCGGGGGAGGCAGTCCTACGAGCAGTACTTC. J is TRBJ2-7 and V is TRBV27, with 7 bases fitting TRBD2. Trimming cost V 5 bases and J 1 base; bases outside gene matches: 8. Germline CDR1 and CDR2: MNHEY and SMNVEV (reference sequence). There are 15 residues in the CDR3.

The J gene is TRBJ2-7, the V gene TRBV3-1 (or the pseudogene TRBV3-2); D may be TRBD2 (6 bases). Trimming left V 5 bases short and J 6 bases short, with 11 bases between. Looked up from germline, CDR1 is LGHDT and CDR2 is YNNKEL (reference sequence). The length of the CDR3 is 12 residues. In DNA, the CDR3 is TGTGCCAGCAGCTCGACTAGTGGCGAGCAGTACTTC. It is translated as CASSSTSGEQYF.

J is TRBJ1-1 and V is TRBV6-5; D unclear. Trimming removed 7 bases from V and 6 bases from J, with 12 bases in between. Looked up from germline, CDR1 is MNHEY and CDR2 is SVGAGI. The CDR3 is made up of 12 amino acids. The CDR3 protein is CASNRVWAEAFF. The CDR3 region has the DNA TGTGCCAGCAATAGGGTGTGGGCTGAAGCTTTCTTT.

This sequence joins TRBV6-1 and TRBJ2-7; the D call may be TRBD1 or TRBD2 (6 bases each). Trimming pared 0 bases from V and 4 bases from J, leaving 13 bases between. Germline CDR1 and CDR2: MNHNS and SASEGT. The CDR3 runs 15 residues. The CDR3 spells CASSEAAGGGYEQYF. CDR3 bases: TGTGCCAGCAGTGAAGCTGCCGGGGGCGGGTACGAGCAGTACTTC.

CDR3 coding DNA: TGTGCCAGCAGTGAAATAGGGGACTCTACCTACGAGCAGTACTTC. It specifies CASSEIGDSTYEQYF. The gene calls are TRBV6-1 and TRBJ2-7, with a weak D call TRBD2 (6 bases). The germline V gene encodes CDR1 MNHNS and CDR2 SASEGT. Trimming left V 2 bases short and J 2 bases short, with 13 bases between. The CDR3 extends over 15 amino acids.

J is TRBJ2-1 and V is TRBV2, with D uncertain. V lost 6 bases and J 0 bases, leaving 9 bases between the germline ends. CDR3 length: 14 residues. Germline V CDR1 and CDR2: SNHLY, FYNNEI. Written as DNA, the CDR3 is TGTGCCAGCAGGCCCTTGAGCTCCTACAATGAGCAGTTCTTC. Translating it yields CASRPLSSYNEQFF.

The chain carries TRBV5-1 and TRBJ2-5, with 13 bases aligning to TRBD2. The CDR3 is 16 residues long. Germline V gene sequence: CDR1 SGHRS, CDR2 YFSETQ. The J segment lost 5 bases and the V segment lost 2 bases, leaving 6 bases of the junction unmatched. The CDR3 spells CASSFGLAGDLETQYF. The CDR3 DNA reads as TGCGCCAGCAGCTTCGGACTAGCGGGGGACTTGGAGACCCAGTACTTC. The full variable domain, rest sourced from reference TRBV5-1 and TRBJ2-5, is KAGVTQTPRYLIKTRGQQVTLSCSPISGHRSVSWYQQTPGQGLQFLFEYFSETQRNKGNFPGRFSGRQFSNSRSEMNVSTLELGDSALYLCASSFGLAGDLETQYFGPGTRLLVL.

This chain links TRBV20-1 with TRBJ1-4; D is ambiguous. The CDR3 extends over 11 amino acids. Germline V lookup: CDR1 DFQATT, CDR2 SNEGSKA (reference sequence). The V end was cut by 3 bases, the J end by 5 bases, with 4 bases between. DNA for the CDR3: TGCAGTGCTAGGACAAATGAAAAACTGTTTTTT. Residues: CSARTNEKLFF.

CDR3 amino acids: CSVRDRYYNEQFF. The DNA of the CDR3 is TGCAGCGTGAGGGACAGGTATTACAATGAGCAGTTCTTC. This chain joins TRBV29-1 and TRBJ2-1; 8 positions match TRBD1. Germline values: CDR1 SQVTM, CDR2 ANQGSEA. With V trimmed by 6 bases and J by 4 bases, 5 bases remained unmatched. This CDR3 spans 13 amino acids.

The chain has TRBV15 and TRBJ2-1, with D hard to call. V was trimmed by 0 bases and J by 8 bases, leaving 11 bases between them. The CDR3 totals 14 residues. Germline CDR1 LNHNV, CDR2 YYDKDF (reference sequence). The CDR3 is CATSRDWRHDEQFF. The CDR3, as DNA: TGTGCCACCAGCAGAGATTGGAGACACGATGAGCAGTTCTTC.

This clone is a singleton in its sample. This rearrangement joins TRBV19 to TRBJ2-2; tentatively, D is TRBD2 (5 bases). Germline CDR1 and CDR2: LNHDA and SQIVND (reference sequence). CDR3 length equals 14 residues. V was cut by 5 bases and J by 6 bases, with 13 bases left in between. The DNA of the CDR3 is TGTGCCAGTAGTTGGTGGGGAGAAGCCGGGGAGCTGTTTTTT. Amino acids: CASSWWGEAGELFF.

The chain combines TRBV18 with TRBJ1-2; a weak D match, TRBD1 (5 bases). From germline, CDR1 is KGHSH and CDR2 LQKENI. The CDR3 runs 15 residues. V shed 3 bases and J shed 4 bases, with 15 bases lying between them. CDR3 DNA: TGTGCCAGCTCACCGGTCCCCGGGGGATCCTATGGCTACACCTTC. Protein sequence: CASSPVPGGSYGYTF.

The chain's CDR3 is CASSRDRYNTEAFF. For the CDR3, the DNA is TGTGCCAGCAGCCGCGACAGATACAACACTGAAGCTTTCTTT. This chain joins TRBV7-2 and TRBJ1-1; TRBD1 might be the D (5 bases). The germline CDR1 and CDR2 sequences are SGHTA and FQGNSA. The CDR3 sequence is 14 residues long. Trimming took off 5 bases at V and 2 bases at J, with 12 bases between the two ends.

This sequence joins TRBV2 and TRBJ1-1, with unresolved D. The CDR3 runs 12 residues. CDR1 is SNHLY and CDR2 is FYNNEI in the germline V gene. V shed 7 bases and J shed 0 bases, with 6 bases lying between them. CDR3 DNA sequence: TGTGCCAGCAAAATAGTGAACACTGAAGCTTTCTTT. This gives the protein CASKIVNTEAFF.

This sequence joins TRBV7-2 and TRBJ2-2; D is possibly TRBD1 (5 bases). V was shortened by 3 bases and J by 4 bases, with 15 bases between the two germline ends. This CDR3 contains 16 residues. Germline-derived CDR1 and CDR2 are SGHTA and FQGNSA. CDR3 bases: TGTGCCAGCAGCTTGATCGTCGTGGGGCGCACCGGGGAGCTGTTTTTT. This sequence encodes CASSLIVVGRTGELFF.

V and J are TRBV18 and TRBJ1-2; possible D gene TRBD1, 6 bases. CDR3 size: 15 residues. Germline CDR1 is KGHSH and CDR2 is LQKENI. Trimming pared 3 bases from V and 5 bases from J, leaving 16 bases between. The CDR3 nucleotides read TGTGCCAGCTCACCCAGCGCTGGGACACCTTATGGCTACACCTTC. It yields the protein CASSPSAGTPYGYTF. Looking up the rest from reference TRBV18 and TRBJ1-2 gives the full variable domain: NAGVMQNPRHLVRRRGQEARLRCSPMKGHSHVYWYRQLPEEGLKFMVYLQKENIIDESGMPKERFSAEFPKEGPSILRIQQVVRGDSAAYFCASSPSAGTPYGYTFGSGTRLTVV.

CDR3 in amino acids: CASSSWTSDNEQFF. CDR3 in DNA: TGCGCCAGCAGCTCTTGGACTAGCGACAATGAGCAGTTCTTC. The rearrangement joins TRBV5-1 to TRBJ2-1, with 9 bases that match TRBD2. Germline CDR1 SGHRS, CDR2 YFSETQ. The junction had 3 bases not matched to a gene; V was cut back by 3 bases and J by 5 bases. The CDR3 sequence is 14 residues long.

The chain joins TRBV27 to TRBJ1-2; a possible D gene is TRBD1 (6 bases). This CDR3 is built from 13 residues. V lost 6 bases to trimming and J lost 4 bases, with 12 bases between them. From germline, CDR1 is MNHEY and CDR2 SMNVEV (reference sequence). As DNA, the CDR3 is TGTGCCAGCAGACAGGGAGCCTTCTATGGCTACACCTTC. Translation gives CASRQGAFYGYTF.

This rearrangement joins TRBV4-1 to TRBJ1-2; 9 bases align to TRBD1. V gave up 2 bases and J gave up 7 bases; unmatched junction bases: 14. This CDR3 region has 17 residues. CDR1 and CDR2 (germline): MGHRA, YSYEKL. The CDR3 DNA reads TGCGCCAGCAGCCAACCCCTCATGGACAGGGGAAGGGCTGGCTACACCTTC. Its translation is CASSQPLMDRGRAGYTF.

V gene TRBV9 combines with J gene TRBJ2-3, with D possibly being TRBD1 or TRBD2 (6 bases each). Trimming took off 0 bases at V and 9 bases at J, with 17 bases between the two ends. The length of the CDR3 is 15 residues. The germline gives CDR1 SGDLS, CDR2 YYNGEE. The CDR3 sequence is CASSVVGGYSGTQYF. In nucleotides, the CDR3 is TGTGCCAGCAGCGTAGTGGGGGGCTATTCGGGAACGCAGTATTTT.

This clone was recorded once. CDR3 in amino acids: CASRALGGSDTQYF. The CDR3 DNA follows: TGTGCCAGCAGAGCGCTGGGGGGGTCAGATACGCAGTATTTT. The rearrangement uses TRBV2 and TRBJ2-3; TRBD2 aligns across 7 bases. V lost 6 bases to trimming and J lost 4 bases; unmatched junction nucleotides: 7. This CDR3 is built from 14 residues. Germline V CDR1 and CDR2: SNHLY, FYNNEI.

The chain carries TRBV15 and TRBJ1-6; D is undetermined. Trimming took 1 base from V and 0 from J, leaving 10 bases between them. Germline-derived CDR1 and CDR2 are LNHNV and YYDKDF (reference sequence). The CDR3 is 17 residues long. CDR3 protein: CATSRGPQSSYNSPLHF. The CDR3 DNA reads as TGTGCCACCAGCAGAGGCCCGCAGAGCTCCTATAATTCACCCCTCCACTTT.